This T cell receptor (beta chain) was captured in a study of lymphopenia after photon versus proton radiotherapy. CDR3 length equals 15 residues. Worth noting for this clone: Its antigen remains unidentified.

Study-level results: A bigger post-nadir fall in TCR diversity correlated inversely with survival time in deceased patients. After the lymphocyte nadir, photon-treated repertoires showed oligoclonal expansion, especially of CD8+ Temra cells. Relative stability marked proton patients; photon patients lost diversity and naive cells.

Data came from immunoSEQ multiplex PCR; TCRdb stores just in-frame clones and leaves some out. The table includes about 25,000 clones, about nine tenths detected once. This TCR derives from a man in his forties or fifties with gastric cancer. Here the sequenced sample was peripheral blood, taken from a patient treated with photon-based radiotherapy. This chain connects TRBV21-1 to TRBJ2-2; TRBD1, as called in the table, went unchecked against the DNA. TRBV21-1 is described as a pseudogene. In nucleotides, the CDR3 is TGTGCCAGCAGCAACAGAACAGGGCGGACCGGGGAGCTGTTTTTT. Encoded protein: CASSNRTGRTGELFF.